This T cell receptor (beta chain) derives from a study of Graves' ophthalmopathy and Graves' hyperthyroidism (dated by TCRdb to about 2018). For context, the study as a whole: Peripheral blood was collected before any treatment was given, at the time of initial diagnosis. For training and testing, the 100 or so patients in the discovery cohort were randomly divided in a 7:3 ratio. An independent validation cohort comprised some 19 hyperthyroidism patients and some 16 patients who later progressed from hyperthyroidism to ophthalmopathy. In total, 135 blood samples were TCR-sequenced: under 45 ophthalmopathy, over 70 hyperthyroidism and some 17 hyperthyroidism-to-ophthalmopathy patients. In over 5 hyperthyroidism patients, the T-cell repertoire of thyroid tissue was compared with the T-cell repertoire of blood. To tell Graves' ophthalmopathy apart from Graves' hyperthyroidism, and to predict which patients would progress to ophthalmopathy, the study relied on TCR beta repertoire signatures. To explore V-J signatures that distinguish ophthalmopathy from hyperthyroidism, a discovery set of around 100 patients was enrolled, made up of 40 to 45 with ophthalmopathy and some 60 with stable hyperthyroidism. Following sample collection, hyperthyroidism patients were given methimazole at a starting dose of 30 mg daily, and ophthalmopathy patients were given high-dose intravenous methylprednisolone. Broader findings and caveats from the paper: In validation, the model predicted ophthalmopathy progression with nearly 71% sensitivity and about 77% specificity; some twelve predicted patients were CT-confirmed with GO in a median of about 7.1 months. Among expanded thyroid clonotypes with frequency above 0.001, most also showed up in blood, which suggests that blood repertoires may reflect the thyroid immune response. In cross-validation, the 13-signature model distinguished ophthalmopathy from stable hyperthyroidism with less than 90% sensitivity and 81.08% specificity, while in the test set the corresponding values were 80% and 75%. No statistical method was used to predetermine the sample size, and group allocation was not hidden from the investigators.

Hyperthyroidism was considered stable if no progression to ophthalmopathy occurred within 18 months of follow-up. Hyperthyroidism patients were newly diagnosed, with disease duration under 2 months, and aged 18 to 65 years. Anyone with other autoimmune diseases, uncontrolled infections, pregnancy or lactation was excluded from the study. Clinical symptoms, serum thyroxine, TRAb, thyroid ultrasound and orbital computed tomography were used for diagnosis. Using Ficoll-Paque density gradient centrifugation, PBMCs were isolated from 8.5 to 10 ml of fresh peripheral blood. Trizol reagent was used to extract the total RNA, and its quality was then checked on an Agilent 2100 Bioanalyzer. In this sample, this clonotype turned up many times. Its antigen specificity is not known. No per-base quality is available; no much larger clone lies one base away. Via the germline V gene, CDR1 is KGHDR and CDR2 SFDVKD. The CDR3 holds 14 amino acids from the cysteine to the phenylalanine. The CDR3 DNA has 42 bases and is translated from base 1. Deletion took 4 bases off V and 6 bases off J, with a span of 14 bases between the germline ends.

For repertoire sequencing, TCR beta CDR3 regions were amplified from RNA transcripts. HTBI primers and the Qiagen OneStep RT-PCR kit were used in a first-round RT-PCR, which was followed by a second-round multiplex PCR, size selection and purification. Libraries were sequenced on an Illumina HiSeq2000 using paired-end 100 bp reads. The original methods were these. SOAPnuke was used for read processing, and reads with adapters, uncalled bases, a mean Phred below 15, or no exact constant-primer or identifier match were discarded. High-quality paired reads were merged with COPE v1.2.5. Each unique nucleotide sequence was treated as a clonotype, and MiTCR v1.1 was used to align the clonotypes to the IMGT TRB V, D and J references. Only V-J combinations with frequency above 0.0001 were analysed, covering 99% to 99.2% of repertoires. For each V-J combination, a TCR clonal expansion and chaos score was defined as F50 clonal expansion divided by the chaos observed in the TCRdist matrix. Welch's t-statistics and random forest were used to reduce the features to some 13 V-J combinations, which were then used as input to a naive Bayes classifier. The similarity between thyroid and blood repertoires was quantified using the Morisita-Horn index. TCRdb cleaned the public reads at Q25 with fastp, built clones with MiXCR and kept in-frame beta chains. Entries are consolidated by CDR3 protein sequence, retaining the most common genes and DNA. These V and J calls originate from TCRdb's pipeline instead of the authors' own analysis. The sample table holds 350,000 to 400,000 distinct CDR3 sequences, of which about 16% were seen once. The ten most abundant clones make up roughly 7% of the sample.

The sequenced sample consisted of peripheral blood. The rearrangement combines TRBV24-1 with TRBJ1-2; no D gene is confidently identified. The sequence was collected from a woman under 30 with stable Graves' hyperthyroidism. Donor details come from another sample of the same person, matched by shared clones. The nucleotide sequence reads as follows: TGTGCCACCAGTGACACCGGACGGGCGAATGGCTACACCTTC. It translates to CATSDTGRANGYTF.